One and the same sample provided the 20 T cell receptor beta chains below, sequenced in a study of T cells in Graves' hyperthyroidism and ophthalmopathy. Regions amplified from RNA transcripts were the TCR beta CDR3 regions. A first-round RT-PCR of the TCR CDR3 used the HTBI primer set. TCRdb itself ran the multiplex PCR reads through MiXCR, one entry per CDR3 protein. The repertoire consists of 300,000 to 500,000 distinct CDR3 sequences, with over 12% occurring once and the leading ten covering over 25%. The specimen was blood. The receptors come from a man between 45 and 60 years old with Graves' ophthalmopathy.

This clonotype was recorded at least ten times. CDR3 sequence: CAISAVDRATADTQYF. In DNA form, the CDR3 reads TGTGCCATCAGTGCGGTGGACAGGGCGACAGCAGATACGCAGTATTTT. This chain uses TRBV10-3 with TRBJ2-3; 8 bases agree with TRBD1. Germline V gene data show CDR1 as ENHRY and CDR2 as SYGVKD. The CDR3 contains 16 residues. V was clipped by 4 bases and J by 4 bases; unmatched bases: 10.

Many counts were recorded for this clonotype. The chain employs TRBV6-1 and TRBJ2-1, with D perhaps given as TRBD1 or TRBD2 (5 bases each). Germline V lookup: CDR1 MNHNS, CDR2 SASEGT. The CDR3 consists of 16 residues. The ends were cut back, 5 bases at V and 0 bases at J, with 14 bases in the middle. CDR3: CASSRRGASSYNEQFF. As DNA, the CDR3 is TGTGCCAGCAGTCGACGAGGGGCGAGCTCCTACAATGAGCAGTTCTTC.

This clonotype has just a few counts. This chain joins TRBV28 and TRBJ1-5; D gene ambiguous. Germline CDR1 MDHEN, CDR2 SYDVKM. The CDR3 runs to 15 residues. The germline V and J ends were trimmed by 6 bases and 3 bases, with 15 bases remaining between them. The CDR3 is CASSDLQTSNQPQHF. In DNA form, the CDR3 reads TGTGCCAGCAGCGATCTTCAGACTTCCAATCAGCCCCAGCATTTT.

This clonotype was counted ten times or more. The chain has TRBV6-1 and TRBJ2-7; D remains unclear. Trimming took 4 bases from V and 2 from J, leaving 12 bases between them. This CDR3 region has 14 residues. Germline V CDR1 and CDR2: MNHNS, SASEGT. CDR3 DNA sequence: TGTGCCAGCAGTGTCCCCGGGTCAACCTACGAGCAGTACTTC. Translated, it gives CASSVPGSTYEQYF.

Here the CDR3 reads CASSDRGLGNTIYF. As DNA, the CDR3 is TGTGCCAGCAGCGACAGGGGGCTTGGAAACACCATATATTTT. The chain recombines TRBV6-1 with TRBJ1-3; 10 bases agree with TRBD1. The CDR3 sequence is 14 residues long. The germline gives CDR1 MNHNS, CDR2 SASEGT. Germline trimming cut 6 bases from V and 3 bases from J; bases unmatched to any gene: 2.

The chain uses TRBV20-1 and TRBJ2-7, with 9 bases fitting TRBD1. CDR3 length: 13 residues. CDR1 is DFQATT and CDR2 is SNEGSKA in the germline V gene (reference sequence). V dropped 6 bases and J dropped 3; count of bases not matched to a gene: 6. The CDR3 DNA follows: TGCAGTGCACTGCCGGGACAGGGCTACGAGCAGTACTTC. Translation: CSALPGQGYEQYF.

This clonotype was seen a handful of times. The V call is TRBV30, the J call TRBJ1-6; D unclear. CDR3 length: 15 amino acids. Germline CDR1 reads GTSNPN; CDR2 reads SVGIG (reference sequence). Between the trimmed V and J ends, which lost 0 bases and 6 bases, there was a span of 12 bases. CDR3 protein: CAWSVGELGNSPLHF. The CDR3 DNA reads as TGTGCCTGGAGTGTAGGTGAATTGGGTAATTCACCCCTCCACTTT.

The table lists this clonotype with many counts. The rearrangement joins TRBV3-1 to TRBJ2-3; D may be TRBD2 (5 bases). CDR3 length: 12 residues. CDR1 is LGHDT and CDR2 is YNNKEL in the germline V gene (reference sequence). V lost 1 base and J lost 9, with 8 bases in between. CDR3 loop: CASSQVRRTQYF. CDR3 nucleotides: TGTGCCAGCAGCCAAGTACGGAGGACGCAGTATTTT.

This clonotype occurred many times. The chain recombines TRBV7-2 with TRBJ2-1; D call uncertain. The germline CDR1 and CDR2 sequences are SGHTA and FQGNSA. The CDR3 covers 14 residues. V was trimmed by 5 bases and J by 6 bases, leaving 14 bases between them. The CDR3 loop reads CASSAPLVLNEQFF. The CDR3 coding sequence is TGTGCCAGCAGCGCTCCCCTAGTACTCAATGAGCAGTTCTTC.

This clonotype showed up many times. The chain carries TRBV6-1 and TRBJ1-4; TRBD1 aligns across 8 bases. V lost 5 bases to trimming and J lost 6 bases; unmatched junction nucleotides: 8. CDR3 size: 15 residues. CDR1 is MNHNS and CDR2 is SASEGT in the germline V gene. CDR3 loop: CASSRSEQGDEKLFF. CDR3 in DNA: TGTGCCAGCAGTAGGTCGGAACAGGGGGATGAAAAACTGTTTTTT.

This clonotype was detected ten times or more. The chain is built from TRBV5-8 and TRBJ2-1; TRBD2 matches at 8 bases. After removal of 8 bases from V and 4 bases from J, the junction contained 8 bases not matched to a gene. This CDR3 spans 14 amino acids. In germline, CDR1 is SGHTS, CDR2 YDEGEE. The CDR3 here is CASKSGSRYNEQFF. The CDR3 nucleotides are TGTGCCAGTAAGAGCGGGAGTCGTTACAATGAGCAGTTCTTC.

This chain uses TRBV10-2 with TRBJ2-7, with TRBD2 matching over 13 bases. After removal of 4 bases from V and 5 bases from J, the junction contained 8 bases not matched to a gene. Germline-derived CDR1 and CDR2 are WSHSY and SAAADI. The CDR3 consists of 16 residues. The CDR3 bases are TGCGCCAGCAGTGGAGCAGGACTAGCGGGAGTAAACGAGCAGTACTTC. Residues: CASSGAGLAGVNEQYF.

The chain carries TRBV20-1 and TRBJ2-2; 11 bases are shared with TRBD1. This CDR3 region has 14 residues. V lost 6 bases, J lost 0 bases, and 0 bases stayed unmatched. The germline V gene has CDR1 DFQATT and CDR2 SNEGSKA (reference sequence). CDR3: CSAGQGANTGELFF. The CDR3 bases are TGCAGTGCGGGACAGGGGGCGAACACCGGGGAGCTGTTTTTT.

Many counts were recorded for this clonotype. The V and J genes are TRBV3-1 and TRBJ2-1; D gene ambiguous. Trimming removed 1 base from V and 5 bases from J, with 6 bases in between. The germline gives CDR1 LGHDT, CDR2 YNNKEL (reference sequence). CDR3 length equals 13 residues. DNA for the CDR3: TGTGCCAGCAGCCAAGTTGGGAACAATGAGCAGTTCTTC. Protein product: CASSQVGNNEQFF.

In this sample, this clonotype turned up a few times. The chain employs TRBV19 and TRBJ1-1, with 10 bases that match TRBD1. Per germline, CDR1 LNHDA and CDR2 SQIVND (reference sequence). J was trimmed by 5 bases and V by 3 bases; bases with no gene match: 3. The CDR3 runs 14 residues. This chain's CDR3 is CASSMDRGGTEAFF. The CDR3 coding sequence is TGTGCCAGTAGTATGGACAGGGGGGGGACTGAAGCTTTCTTT.

The rearrangement links TRBV12-3 or TRBV12-4 to TRBJ2-2; a weak D match, TRBD2 (5 bases). Trimming removed 7 bases at V and 1 base at J, with 10 bases between. The CDR3 is 14 amino acids. The CDR3 region is CASTREGNTGELFF. DNA for the CDR3: TGTGCCAGCACCCGCGAGGGGAACACCGGGGAGCTGTTTTTT.

Notes on this clonotype: This sequence may be a read error, since a much larger clone differs from it by one base. The V and J genes are TRBV5-5 and TRBJ2-3; D could derive from TRBD1 or TRBD2 (5 bases each). The germline V and J ends were trimmed by 4 bases and 4 bases, with 16 bases remaining between them. Germline V gene data show CDR1 as SGHKS and CDR2 as YYEKEE (reference sequence). The CDR3 consists of 15 residues. CDR3 residues: CASSLGTPGADTQYF. The DNA for the CDR3 is TGTGCCAGCAGCCTCGGGACCCCCGGCGCAGATACGCAGTATTTT.

Many counts were recorded for this clonotype. The chain links TRBV5-1 to TRBJ1-2; no clear D gene. V was clipped by 0 bases and J by 8 bases, with 11 bases between them. The CDR3 runs to 13 residues. Germline CDR1 reads SGHRS; CDR2 reads YFSETQ. In DNA, the CDR3 is TGCGCCAGCAGCTTGGAGGGTTTCGAGGGCTACACCTTC. Translating it yields CASSLEGFEGYTF.

This clonotype was seen repeatedly, ten times or more. This chain uses TRBV12-3 or TRBV12-4 with TRBJ2-1; 12 nucleotides match TRBD2. The CDR3 totals 13 residues. Losses at the gene ends were 5 bases for V and 12 bases for J; bases not matched to a gene: 5. The CDR3 reads CASSAGLAGSQFF. CDR3 DNA: TGTGCCAGCAGTGCGGGACTAGCGGGTTCGCAGTTCTTC.

This clonotype was seen ten or more times. The chain has TRBV30 and TRBJ1-5; possibly TRBD1 for D (5 bases). Germline CDR1 GTSNPN, CDR2 SVGIG (reference sequence). Between the trimmed V and J ends, which lost 2 bases and 9 bases, there was a span of 14 bases. This CDR3 is 13 amino acids long. This CDR3 is CAWSQGAGGPQHF. The CDR3, as DNA: TGTGCCTGGAGTCAAGGGGCCGGTGGGCCCCAGCATTTT.